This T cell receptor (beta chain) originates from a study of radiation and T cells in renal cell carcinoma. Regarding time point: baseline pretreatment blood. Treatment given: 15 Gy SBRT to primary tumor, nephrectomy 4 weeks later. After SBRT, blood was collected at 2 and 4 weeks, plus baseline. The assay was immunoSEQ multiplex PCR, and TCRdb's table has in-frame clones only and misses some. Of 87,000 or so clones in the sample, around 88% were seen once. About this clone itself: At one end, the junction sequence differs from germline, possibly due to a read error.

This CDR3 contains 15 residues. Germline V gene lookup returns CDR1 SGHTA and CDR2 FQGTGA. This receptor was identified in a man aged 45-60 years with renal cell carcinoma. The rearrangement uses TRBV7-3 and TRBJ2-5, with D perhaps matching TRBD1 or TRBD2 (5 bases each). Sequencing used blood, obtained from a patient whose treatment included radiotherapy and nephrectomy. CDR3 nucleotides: TGTGCTAGCAGCCCCCTTGGGGGACGGCAAGAGACCCAGTACTTC. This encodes CASSPLGGRQETQYF.